This T cell receptor beta chain was profiled in a study of long-term antiretroviral therapy in people with HIV. It was version v3.0 of the immunoSEQ assay that was run at survey level. Some clones are missing from TCRdb's copy, which holds only in-frame ones; the method was immunoSEQ multiplex PCR. The data contain about 25,000 clones, 86% of them singletons. Only one count was recorded for this clone. This sample comprised unsorted PBMCs, obtained 1.9 years after starting antiretroviral therapy. This TCR was recovered from a young woman with HIV.

CDR3 DNA sequence: TGCAGCGTTGGGCAGTCGACAGGCTCCTACAATGAGCAGTTCTTC. Its protein product is CSVGQSTGSYNEQFF. The chain has TRBV29-1 and TRBJ2-1; a weak D match, TRBD1 (6 bases). Germline CDR1 is SQVTM and CDR2 is ANQGSEA. V was shortened by 4 bases and J by 0 bases, with 13 bases between the two germline ends. This CDR3 contains 15 residues.